The 26 T cell receptor beta chains reported below all come from one sample, sequenced in a study of Graves' ophthalmopathy and Graves' hyperthyroidism. RNA transcripts served as template for amplifying TCR beta CDR3 sequences. Second-round multiplex PCR came after first-round RT-PCR with HTBI primers. TCRdb reanalysed the multiplex PCR reads using MiXCR and keeps one entry per CDR3 protein. The sample yields some 750,000 distinct CDR3 sequences, 35% to 50% seen once. Sample: peripheral blood. These receptors were taken from an adult man with Graves' ophthalmopathy.

The V and J genes are TRBV19 and TRBJ2-7, with no clear D. Germline CDR1 reads LNHDA; CDR2 reads SQIVND (reference sequence). The V and J ends lost 5 bases and 0 bases respectively, with 11 bases between them. The CDR3 is made up of 14 amino acids. CDR3 sequence reads: CASSESANSYEQYF. The CDR3 coding sequence is TGTGCCAGTAGTGAGTCCGCCAACTCCTACGAGCAGTACTTC.

Turning to this clonotype: One end of the junction varies from germline; a read error may be responsible. The gene calls are TRBV24-1 and TRBJ1-5; D possibly uses TRBD1 or TRBD2 (5 bases each). The J call is doubtful: the DNA matches TRBJ2-3 better. This CDR3 comprises 14 residues. The germline gives CDR1 KGHDR, CDR2 SFDVKD. The CDR3 is CASSDSGRDQPQYF. The CDR3 region has the DNA TGTGCCAGCAGTGATTCGGGAAGGGACCAGCCCCAGTATTTT.

Here the CDR3 reads CASSLQQETQYF. CDR3 in DNA: TGTGCCAGCAGCTTGCAGCAAGAGACCCAGTACTTC. The gene calls are TRBV13 and TRBJ2-5; D unresolved. Germline V gives CDR1 PRHDT, CDR2 FYEKMQ (reference sequence). The V and J ends lost 3 bases and 2 bases respectively, with 4 bases between them. The CDR3 runs 12 residues. The whole variable domain, remainder taken from reference TRBV13 and TRBJ2-5, is AAGVIQSPRHLIKEKRETATLKCYPIPRHDTVYWYQQGPGQDPQFLISFYEKMQSDKGSIPDRFSAQQFSDYHSELNMSSLELGDSALYFCASSLQQETQYFGPGTRLLVL.

This clonotype was seen at least ten times. The V and J genes are TRBV7-2 and TRBJ1-3, with a possible D match to TRBD1 (5 bases). Germline V gives CDR1 SGHTA, CDR2 FQGNSA. The CDR3 has 15 residues. Trimming removed 4 bases from V and 3 bases from J, with 13 bases in between. CDR3 region: CASSYGTIGGNTIYF. CDR3 in DNA: TGTGCCAGCAGCTACGGGACGATAGGTGGAAACACCATATATTTT.

This chain joins TRBV12-3 or TRBV12-4 and TRBJ1-2; D is undetermined. V was cut by 5 bases and J by 4 bases, with 14 bases left in between. The length of the CDR3 is 14 residues. The CDR3 here is CASSEVGQLYGYTF. For the CDR3, the DNA is TGTGCCAGCAGTGAAGTCGGGCAGCTCTATGGCTACACCTTC.

J is TRBJ2-2 and V is TRBV5-6; no clear D. The CDR3 spans 13 residues. V gave up 4 bases and J gave up 3 bases, with 7 bases separating them. Germline V gene lookup returns CDR1 SGHDT and CDR2 YYEEEE. This chain's CDR3 is CASSQVYTGELFF. CDR3 DNA sequence: TGTGCCAGCAGCCAAGTCTACACCGGGGAGCTGTTTTTT.

The chain is built from TRBV11-2 and TRBJ1-1; D unclear. Germline CDR1 reads SGHAT; CDR2 reads FQNNGV. V lost 5 bases, J lost 5 bases, and 18 bases lay in between. This CDR3 comprises 15 residues. The CDR3: CASSRGRVVRTEAFF. As DNA, the CDR3 is TGTGCCAGCAGCAGAGGTAGGGTTGTGCGGACTGAAGCTTTCTTT.

This chain joins TRBV9 and TRBJ1-1; 7 bases map to TRBD1. Trimming took 4 bases from V and 3 from J; bases not matched to a gene: 6. The germline gives CDR1 SGDLS, CDR2 YYNGEE. The CDR3 covers 14 residues. CDR3 sequence reads: CASSRTGMDTEAFF. The CDR3 nucleotides read TGTGCCAGCAGCAGGACAGGAATGGACACTGAAGCTTTCTTT.

This rearrangement joins TRBV25-1 to TRBJ2-2; weak D call: TRBD2 (6 bases). The CDR3 has 15 residues. CDR1 MGHDK and CDR2 SYGVNS come from the germline V gene. Trimming stripped 2 bases from V and 5 bases from J, with 12 bases between. CDR3 region: CASSEAGYRTGELFF. In nucleotides, the CDR3 is TGTGCCAGCAGTGAAGCGGGGTACCGGACCGGGGAGCTGTTTTTT.

This clonotype was seen a handful of times. The chain joins TRBV7-8 to TRBJ2-5; D possibly corresponds to TRBD2 (7 bases). V lost 5 bases and J lost 9, with 16 bases in between. This CDR3 region has 13 residues. The germline CDR1 and CDR2 sequences are SGHVS and FQNEAQ. The CDR3 loop is CASSPEGGEPQYF. CDR3 DNA sequence: TGTGCCAGCAGCCCGGAGGGGGGGGAGCCCCAGTACTTC.

This clonotype occurred a few times. The chain joins TRBV6-6 to TRBJ2-7, with 8 bases fitting TRBD2. In germline, CDR1 is MNHNY, CDR2 SVGAGI (reference sequence). J gave up 2 bases and V 6 bases, and 6 bases lay outside the gene matches. There are 14 residues in the CDR3. CDR3 in DNA: TGTGCCAGCAGGACCCTAGCGGGCACCTACGAGCAGTACTTC. Protein product: CASRTLAGTYEQYF.

The J gene is TRBJ1-2, the V gene TRBV25-1; 11 bases are shared with TRBD1. Germline assignment: CDR1 MGHDK and CDR2 SYGVNS. CDR3 length: 15 amino acids. V lost 1 base and J lost 4; bases outside the gene matches: 2. The CDR3 region is CASSEWDRGAYGYTF. CDR3 sequence (DNA): TGTGCCAGCAGTGAATGGGACAGGGGGGCCTATGGCTACACCTTC.

The rearrangement uses TRBV2 and TRBJ1-2; a weak D match, TRBD1 (5 bases). The V and J ends lost 3 bases and 6 bases respectively, with 17 bases between them. The CDR3 is 15 residues long. The germline gives CDR1 SNHLY, CDR2 FYNNEI. CDR3 in amino acids: CASSDRQGAGHGYTF. The CDR3 DNA reads TGTGCCAGCAGTGATAGGCAGGGAGCAGGTCATGGCTACACCTTC.

The table lists this clonotype with a count of one. The chain couples TRBV29-1 to TRBJ1-1, with unresolved D. V shed 6 bases and J shed 4 bases, with 12 bases lying between them. The CDR3 totals 12 residues. The V gene's germline CDR1 is SQVTM and CDR2 ANQGSEA. The CDR3 sequence is CSVAPWGTEAFF. For the CDR3, the DNA is TGCAGCGTAGCGCCCTGGGGCACTGAAGCTTTCTTT.

This clonotype has a count of ten or more. V gene TRBV7-8 combines with J gene TRBJ1-4; TRBD1 agrees at 10 bases. V lost 5 bases and J lost 3; bases outside the gene matches: 3. CDR1 is SGHVS, CDR2 FQNEAQ, per germline. This CDR3 is built from 15 residues. The CDR3 reads CASSRTGGPNEKLFF. DNA of the CDR3: TGTGCCAGCAGCAGGACAGGGGGACCTAATGAAAAACTGTTTTTT.

This clonotype was recorded at least ten times. V gene TRBV29-1 combines with J gene TRBJ1-3; D is unclear. The V gene lost 4 bases and the J gene lost 1 base, with 17 bases spanning the gap. The CDR3 runs to 16 residues. CDR1 and CDR2 from the germline V gene are SQVTM and ANQGSEA. CDR3 region: CSVASGTAISGNTIYF. The CDR3 DNA reads TGCAGCGTTGCGTCGGGCACAGCCATTTCTGGAAACACCATATATTTT.

The chain combines TRBV25-1 with TRBJ1-6, with D hard to call. The germline gives CDR1 MGHDK, CDR2 SYGVNS. The CDR3 is 17 residues long. Trimming took off 4 bases at V and 7 bases at J, with 20 bases between the two ends. The CDR3 reads CASSARRAGGVNSPLHF. The DNA of the CDR3 is TGTGCCAGCAGTGCTAGAAGGGCCGGAGGAGTAAATTCACCCCTCCACTTT.

There are a few counts of this clonotype. The V gene is TRBV11-2, the J gene TRBJ1-1, with D hard to call. The germline V gene has CDR1 SGHAT and CDR2 FQNNGV. This CDR3 is built from 14 residues. V gave up 5 bases and J gave up 6 bases, with 16 bases separating them. The CDR3 DNA sequence: TGTGCCAGCAGCCCAGATCGGGTCTCGGCTGAAGCTTTCTTT. Amino acids: CASSPDRVSAEAFF.

In this sample, this clonotype turned up many times. The gene calls are TRBV10-2 and TRBJ1-5; D ambiguous. The CDR3 extends over 14 amino acids. Trimming pared 4 bases from V and 0 bases from J, leaving 7 bases between. Germline V gene lookup returns CDR1 WSHSY and CDR2 SAAADI. The CDR3 region has the DNA TGCGCCAGCAGTGGAAAGGGTAGCAATCAGCCCCAGCATTTT. It specifies CASSGKGSNQPQHF.

This clonotype occurred once. The rearrangement joins TRBV2 to TRBJ1-3, with unresolved D. V lost 6 bases, J lost 3 bases, and 15 bases lay in between. The CDR3 length is 15 residues. Germline assignment: CDR1 SNHLY and CDR2 FYNNEI. CDR3 DNA sequence: TGTGCCAGCAGCCAAGCCCCCGGGTATGGAAACACCATATATTTT. Its protein product is CASSQAPGYGNTIYF.

V is TRBV5-1 and J is TRBJ2-7, with 10 bases identical to TRBD2. The CDR3 spans 14 residues. V shed 5 bases and J 5 bases; nucleotides not matched to a gene: 7. The V gene's germline CDR1 is SGHRS and CDR2 YFSETQ. In DNA form, the CDR3 reads TGCGCCAGCAGGGGCCCTAGCGGGAGCCACGAGCAGTACTTC. It codes for CASRGPSGSHEQYF.

In this sample, this clonotype turned up many times. A junction end diverges from the germline sequence, so it may reflect a read error. The gene calls are TRBV20-1 and TRBJ2-5, with 7 bases lining up with TRBD2. Germline CDR1 DFQATT, CDR2 SNEGSKA (reference sequence). This CDR3 has 14 amino acids. The CDR3 protein is CSARGLAESETQYF. Here the CDR3 DNA reads TGCAGTGCCAGAGGGCTAGCGGAGAGCGAGACCCAGTACTTC.

On this clonotype: This may be a read error: a much more frequent sequence differs by one nucleotide. The rearrangement joins TRBV10-3 to TRBJ1-6; D may be TRBD1 (6 bases). Deletions cut 10 bases from V and 5 bases from J, with 15 bases between. Germline V gives CDR1 ENHRY, CDR2 SYGVKD. The CDR3 runs to 14 residues. In DNA, the CDR3 is TGTGCCACCGGGGGCAGCGGAAATAATTCACCCCTCCACTTT. It specifies CATGGSGNNSPLHF.

The chain carries TRBV9 and TRBJ2-2, with D tentatively TRBD1 or TRBD2 (5 bases each). The germline CDR1 and CDR2 sequences are SGDLS and YYNGEE. This CDR3 has 16 residues. The V gene lost 3 bases and the J gene lost 6 bases, with 18 bases spanning the gap. CDR3 region: CASSDRRGVYAGELFF. The CDR3 DNA sequence: TGTGCCAGCAGCGACCGGAGAGGGGTCTACGCCGGGGAGCTGTTTTTT.

The J gene is TRBJ1-2, the V gene TRBV4-3; D is unclear. This CDR3 spans 16 amino acids. The V and J ends lost 0 bases and 4 bases respectively, with 15 bases between them. The germline gives CDR1 LGHNA, CDR2 YSLEER. Here the CDR3 DNA reads TGCGCCAGCAGCCAAGATCCGATGGCAGGCGGCTATGGCTACACCTTC. Translation: CASSQDPMAGGYGYTF.

CDR3 amino acids: CASSQELGNTEAFF. The CDR3 bases are TGCGCCAGCAGCCAAGAGTTGGGGAACACTGAAGCTTTCTTT. J is TRBJ1-1 and V is TRBV5-1; D ambiguous. V was cut by 4 bases and J by 1 base, with 11 bases left in between. CDR1 is SGHRS and CDR2 is YFSETQ in the germline V gene. The CDR3 runs to 14 residues.